The clone carrying this T cell receptor beta chain occurred a few times. Its target is unknown. J gave up 4 bases and V 3 bases, and 11 bases lay outside the gene matches. Germline-derived CDR1 and CDR2 are DFQATT and SNEGSKA (reference sequence). The CDR3 is made up of 16 amino acids. The Oncomine TCR Beta short-read assay sequenced DNA from cultured CD4+ T cells. TCRdb itself ran the PCR reads through MiXCR, one entry per CDR3 protein. The sample holds thousands of distinct CDR3 sequences, roughly 20% seen once. The source of the sample is a study of vaccination and CD4 T cells after COVID-19. The sample's treatment: roughly 11-day PBMC culture with coronavirus spike peptide pools or control peptides (ViraFEST assay).

The sample consisted of CD4+ T cells from blood, cultured in vitro, taken after SARS-CoV-2 vaccination. The clonotype originates from a human donor who had recovered from COVID-19. The chain couples TRBV20-1 to TRBJ2-3; TRBD2 aligns across 9 bases. CDR3 DNA sequence: TGCAGTGCTAGCGCGTTTTTAGCGGGGGTGGCAGATACGCAGTATTTT. Its protein is CSASAFLAGVADTQYF.